These T cell receptor beta chains were read from a single sample in a study of T cell responses to AZD1222 COVID-19 vaccine. The method was immunoSEQ multiplex PCR; TCRdb's version includes in-frame clones alone and lacks a portion of them. The sample records approximately 260,000 clones, 90% to 95% being singletons. The sample here was peripheral blood, taken on day 0 of AZD1222 vaccination. These receptors originate from an adult in good health. The CDR3 runs from the conserved cysteine through the conserved F or W. A D gene is named only where the DNA matches it firmly. Expanded clones are given a class, and other clones once, few, many or no size at all.

d_call	clone_size	v_call	j_call	cdr3_nt	cdr3_aa
.	.	TRBV4-1	TRBJ2-1	TGCGCCAGCAGCCCCAGGGACGTAAGCTCCTACAATGAGCAGTTCTTC	CASSPRDVSSYNEQFF
.	.	TRBV5-5	TRBJ2-1	TGTGCCAGCAGCTTGGCCCTCAATGAGCAGTTCTTC	CASSLALNEQFF
.	.	TRBV18	TRBJ2-2	TGTGCCAGCTCACCAGGGACTGCGAACACCGGGGAGCTGTTTTTT	CASSPGTANTGELFF
.	.	TRBV24-1	TRBJ1-2	TGTGCCACCAGCCACCCACCAACAGGGCCCAACTATGGCTACACCTTC	CATSHPPTGPNYGYTF
TRBD1	.	TRBV9	TRBJ1-1	TGTGCCAGCAGGCCTACAGGGGTGAACACTGAAGCTTTCTTT	CASRPTGVNTEAFF
.	.	TRBV19	TRBJ2-1	TGTGCCAGTAGTCCGGTCGGCGGGGGCGGTGTTGAGCAGTTCTTC	CASSPVGGGGVEQFF
TRBD1	.	TRBV9	TRBJ1-1	TGTGCCAGCAGCGGCGGACAGGGCGGGACTGAAGCTTTCTTT	CASSGGQGGTEAFF
.	.	TRBV5-4	TRBJ1-1	TGTGCCAGCAGCCCTGATGGCCTGAACACTGAAGCTTTCTTT	CASSPDGLNTEAFF
.	.	TRBV2	TRBJ1-2	TGTGCCAGCAGTGCCGGGAAAGCTAACTATGGCTACACCTTC	CASSAGKANYGYTF
.	.	TRBV19	TRBJ1-5	TGTGCCAGTAGCCTGGGAGGGCCCAAGCCCCAGCATTTT	CASSLGGPKPQHF
.	once	TRBV10-3	TRBJ1-2	TGTGCCATCAGTGAGGAGGTCCTGGGGGTTGGCTACACCTTC	CAISEEVLGVGYTF
.	.	TRBV12-3/TRBV12-4	TRBJ1-4	TGTGCCAGCAGCCCTCAGATTAATGAAAAACTGTTTTTT	CASSPQINEKLFF
TRBD2	once	TRBV7-3	TRBJ2-1	TGTGCCAGCAGCCCGCATGGGGTGGGGGAGGGCCCGTTCTTC	CASSPHGVGEGPFF
TRBD1	.	TRBV29-1	TRBJ2-2	TGCAGCGCCTCGGGACAGGGATACACCGGGGAGCTGTTTTTT	CSASGQGYTGELFF
TRBD2	.	TRBV19	TRBJ2-7	TGTGCCAGTAGTCGAGCGGGGAGCTCCTACGAGCAGTACTTC	CASSRAGSSYEQYF
TRBD2	.	TRBV19	TRBJ2-5	TGTGCCAGTAGTCCTGGGACTAGCCTCCAAGAGACCCAGTACTTC	CASSPGTSLQETQYF
.	.	TRBV18	TRBJ2-1	TGTGCCAGCTCGTATAACAGTGCCCGCTCCTACAATGAGCAGTTCTTC	CASSYNSARSYNEQFF
TRBD1	.	TRBV6-1	TRBJ1-4	TGTGCCAGCAGTGAAGGGTTGGGACAGGGAGTTGAAAAACTGTTTTTT	CASSEGLGQGVEKLFF
TRBD1	.	TRBV2	TRBJ2-7	TGTGCCAGCCGGGACAGGGCCTACGAGCAGTACTTC	CASRDRAYEQYF
.	.	TRBV6-7	TRBJ2-1	TGTGCCAGCAGTTCGTCTAGCTGCAGCTCCTACAATGAGCAGTTCTTC	CASSSSSCSSYNEQFF
.	.	TRBV5-1	TRBJ1-1	TGCGCCAGCAGCTCGACAGGCCCCATGAACACTGAAGCTTTCTTT	CASSSTGPMNTEAFF
.	.	TRBV19	TRBJ1-2	TGTGCCAGTACCAGGACAGTAAATGAATATGGCTACACCTTC	CASTRTVNEYGYTF
TRBD1	.	TRBV5-1	TRBJ2-3	TGCGCCAGCAGCTCGGGACAGGGGGGAGATACGCAGTATTTT	CASSSGQGGDTQYF
.	.	TRBV7-9	TRBJ1-2	TGTGCCAGCAGCCCCCCGACAGTTTCCTCGGAGTACACCTTC	CASSPPTVSSEYTF
.	.	TRBV9	TRBJ2-7	TGTGCCAGCAGCGATAGTCAGACACAGGCTATCCACGAGCAGTACTTC	CASSDSQTQAIHEQYF